This T cell receptor beta chain was sequenced during a study of blood T cell repertoires in COVID-19. Whole-study context: Sites across the United States, Italy and Spain contributed samples from acute and convalescent COVID-19. The analysed material was cDNA or gDNA that came from T cells, B-cell-depleted T cells, or PBMCs.

Trimming took off 6 bases at V and 1 base at J, with 19 bases between the two ends. In germline, CDR1 is MDHEN, CDR2 SYDVKM. This CDR3 comprises 17 residues. Authors' processing steps: For nucleated cells, counts were estimated from reference gene primer amplification. Using immunoSEQ multiplex PCR, the repertoire was profiled, and TCRdb retains in-frame clones only, with some absent. The V and J calls and the clone size are those of that table, but D and trimming were determined from the DNA. The table has tens of thousands of clones, roughly 85% seen once. The specimen was peripheral blood. The J gene is TRBJ1-5, the V gene TRBV28; tentatively, D is TRBD1 (6 bases). This TCR came from a woman older than 75 with acute or convalescent COVID-19. The CDR3 sequence: CASSPGEGGISNQPQHF. CDR3 nucleotides: TGTGCCAGCAGCCCCGGCGAAGGGGGTATCAGCAATCAGCCCCAGCATTTT.